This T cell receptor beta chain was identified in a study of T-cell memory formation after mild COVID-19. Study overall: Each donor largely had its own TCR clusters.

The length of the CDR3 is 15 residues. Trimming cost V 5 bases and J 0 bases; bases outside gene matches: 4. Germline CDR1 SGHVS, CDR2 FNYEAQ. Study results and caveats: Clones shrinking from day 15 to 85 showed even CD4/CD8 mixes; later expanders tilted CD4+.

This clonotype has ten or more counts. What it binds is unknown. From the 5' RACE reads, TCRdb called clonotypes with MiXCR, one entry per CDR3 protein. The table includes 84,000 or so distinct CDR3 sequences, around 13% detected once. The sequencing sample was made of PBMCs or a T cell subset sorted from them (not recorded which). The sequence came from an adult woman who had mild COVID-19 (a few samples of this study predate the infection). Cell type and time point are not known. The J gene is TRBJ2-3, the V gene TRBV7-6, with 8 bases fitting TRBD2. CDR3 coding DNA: TGTGCCAGCAGCGTGAGCGGGGGTAGCACAGATACGCAGTATTTT. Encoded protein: CASSVSGGSTDTQYF.